This is a list of T cell receptor beta chains from one sample in a study of cytomegalovirus exposure and HLA in healthy donors. TCRdb keeps only in-frame clones here, not all; method: immunoSEQ multiplex PCR. The sample has over 150,000 clones; 82% are singletons. Material for sequencing was PBMCs. The receptors were sampled from a woman in her forties or fifties in good health and CMV-seropositive. Both conserved end residues are part of each CDR3. D genes are given only for firm matches. Only some rows state a clone size, as once, few, many or a class for expanded clones.

clone size,V gene,D gene,J gene,CDR3 protein,CDR3 DNA
-,TRBV7-9,TRBD1,TRBJ2-5,CASSHRGPETQYF,TGTGCCAGCAGCCACAGGGGGCCAGAGACCCAGTACTTC
-,TRBV19,TRBD2,TRBJ2-1,CASSIVGLAGGLVYNEQFF,TGTGCCAGTAGTATAGTTGGCCTAGCGGGGGGGCTTGTCTACAATGAGCAGTTCTTC
few,TRBV19,TRBD1,TRBJ2-5,CASRTGTGVGETQYF,TGTGCCAGTAGAACCGGGACAGGGGTGGGAGAGACCCAGTACTTC
-,TRBV6-6,-,TRBJ1-3,CASSYSAGPPGNTIYF,TGTGCCAGCAGTTACTCGGCGGGGCCCCCTGGAAACACCATATATTTT
-,TRBV27,TRBD1,TRBJ1-4,CASSDRGGEEKLFF,TGTGCCAGCAGTGACAGGGGGGGAGAAGAAAAACTGTTTTTT
-,TRBV5-4,TRBD2,TRBJ2-1,CASSTGTSGDEQFF,TGTGCCAGCAGCACGGGGACTAGCGGGGATGAGCAGTTCTTC
-,TRBV11-2,TRBD1,TRBJ2-7,CASRGQGRSYEQYF,TGTGCCAGCAGGGGACAGGGAAGGTCCTACGAGCAGTACTTC
-,TRBV19,-,TRBJ2-2,CASSIAAYTGELFF,TGTGCCAGTAGTATCGCAGCGTACACCGGGGAGCTGTTTTTT
-,TRBV5-6,-,TRBJ1-5,CASSSGVRGNQPQHF,TGTGCCAGCAGCTCAGGTGTCAGGGGCAATCAGCCCCAGCATTTT
-,TRBV18,-,TRBJ1-1,CASSRDTGQATEAFF,TGTGCCAGCTCCCGAGACACAGGGCAGGCCACTGAAGCTTTCTTT
-,TRBV18,-,TRBJ2-7,CASSPENQQYF,TGTGCCAGCTCACCGGAGAATCAGCAGTACTTC
-,TRBV4-2,TRBD2,TRBJ2-7,CASSPRTSAGYEQYF,TGTGCCAGCAGCCCCCGGACTAGCGCGGGTTACGAGCAGTACTTC
-,TRBV23-1,TRBD2,TRBJ2-7,CASSLTSGRACSYEQYF,TGCGCCAGCAGTCTTACTAGCGGGAGGGCCTGTTCCTACGAGCAGTACTTC
-,TRBV5-1,-,TRBJ1-1,CASSPTSGRDTEAFF,TGCGCCAGCAGCCCTACCTCAGGGAGGGACACTGAAGCTTTCTTT
few,TRBV10-2,-,TRBJ2-3,CASSFLGSVGADTQYF,TGCGCCAGCAGCTTTCTAGGGAGCGTTGGGGCAGATACGCAGTATTTT
-,TRBV30,-,TRBJ2-2,CAWSNRVGETGELFF,TGTGCCTGGAGTAACAGGGTAGGAGAGACCGGGGAGCTGTTTTTT
-,TRBV6-1,TRBD2,TRBJ2-2,CASSGEGTGELFF,TGTGCCAGCTCGGGGGAGGGCACCGGGGAGCTGTTTTTT
-,TRBV18,-,TRBJ1-1,CASSFQGFGTEAFF,TGTGCCAGCTCCTTCCAGGGATTTGGTACTGAAGCTTTCTTT
-,TRBV19,-,TRBJ1-2,CASGGDAGYLGDGYTF,TGTGCCAGTGGGGGGGACGCCGGGTACCTCGGGGATGGCTACACCTTC
-,TRBV11-2,TRBD1,TRBJ2-7,CASSLLTGQGYEQYF,TGTGCCAGCAGCTTATTGACGGGACAGGGTTACGAGCAGTACTTC
-,TRBV27,TRBD1,TRBJ1-2,CASSQSGGNGYTF,TGTGCCAGCAGCCAATCAGGGGGAAATGGCTACACCTTC
-,TRBV6-4,-,TRBJ2-1,CASSVGLESNEQFF,TGTGCCAGCAGTGTGGGACTTGAGAGCAATGAGCAGTTCTTC
few,TRBV10-3,-,TRBJ2-1,CAISESHSYNEQFF,TGTGCCATCAGTGAGTCCCACAGTTACAATGAGCAGTTCTTC
-,TRBV6-5,TRBD2,TRBJ2-7,CASSYSSGRAIEQYF,TGTGCCAGCAGTTACTCAAGCGGGAGGGCGATCGAGCAGTACTTC
once,TRBV2,TRBD1,TRBJ2-3,CASSTGDPSTDTQYF,TGTGCCAGCAGCACAGGGGACCCTAGCACAGATACGCAGTATTTT
few,TRBV18,TRBD2,TRBJ2-7,CASSPSTSREQYF,TGTGCCAGCTCACCTTCGACTAGCCGAGAGCAGTACTTC
-,TRBV6-5,-,TRBJ1-6,CASSRDPGDSPLHF,TGTGCCAGCAGTAGAGACCCAGGGGATTCACCCCTCCACTTT
-,TRBV10-3,-,TRBJ1-5,CAIRDYGNQPQHF,TGTGCCATCAGGGACTACGGCAACCAGCCCCAGCATTTT
-,TRBV4-1,-,TRBJ2-7,CASSLLSQGGTYEQYF,TGCGCCAGCAGCCTCCTCTCTCAGGGAGGCACCTACGAGCAGTACTTC
-,TRBV7-9,TRBD2,TRBJ2-5,CSSSQAAGGGETQYF,TGTTCCAGCAGCCAAGCCGCGGGGGGAGGGGAGACCCAGTACTTC
-,TRBV9,TRBD1,TRBJ1-6,CASSVGQGLNSPLHF,TGTGCCAGCAGCGTAGGACAGGGTTTGAATTCACCCCTCCACTTT
-,TRBV12-5,TRBD2,TRBJ2-3,CASGSGGGRTDTQYF,TGTGCTAGTGGTTCCGGGGGGGGTCGGACAGATACGCAGTATTTT
-,TRBV7-9,-,TRBJ2-1,CASSLPGSSYNEQFF,TGTGCCAGCAGCTTACCGGGGAGCTCCTACAATGAGCAGTTCTTC
-,TRBV6-5,-,TRBJ2-6,CASGAGSSGANVLTF,TGTGCCAGCGGGGCGGGGTCATCTGGGGCCAACGTCCTGACTTTC
-,TRBV9,TRBD1,TRBJ1-4,CASSSGQKDEKLFF,TGTGCCAGCAGCTCGGGACAGAAAGATGAAAAACTGTTTTTT
-,TRBV5-6,TRBD1,TRBJ2-4,CASSHGGQGAMAKNSQYF,TGTGCCAGCAGCCACGGAGGACAGGGGGCGATGGCCAAAAACAGTCAGTACTTC
few,TRBV4-2,TRBD1,TRBJ1-5,CASSQTGGPPSNQPQHF,TGTGCCAGCAGCCAAACAGGGGGGCCACCCAGCAATCAGCCCCAGCATTTT
-,TRBV12-2,-,TRBJ2-1,CASRFRLDDNEQFF,TGTGCAAGTCGCTTTAGACTAGATGACAATGAGCAGTTCTTC
once,TRBV28,TRBD2,TRBJ2-3,CASSLTSVGRDTQYF,TGTGCCAGCAGCTTGACTAGCGTGGGCCGAGATACGCAGTATTTT
once,TRBV19,-,TRBJ2-7,CASSDTGTREQYF,TGTGCCAGTAGCGATACAGGGACGCGGGAGCAGTACTTC
-,TRBV18,TRBD1,TRBJ1-1,CASSPPAGGDTEAFF,TGTGCCAGCTCACCACCAGCAGGGGGAGACACTGAAGCTTTCTTT
-,TRBV18,TRBD1,TRBJ1-2,CASSPRDRALSDGYTF,TGTGCCAGCTCACCACGGGACAGGGCCCTCTCGGATGGCTACACCTTC
-,TRBV7-9,TRBD2,TRBJ2-7,CASSLGLAGHEQYF,TGTGCCAGCAGCTTAGGACTAGCGGGCCACGAGCAGTACTTC
few,TRBV18,-,TRBJ2-5,CASTGPAAETQYF,TGTGCCAGCACAGGACCCGCGGCAGAGACCCAGTACTTC
-,TRBV14,-,TRBJ2-5,CASSQDWKAWETQYF,TGTGCCAGCAGCCAAGATTGGAAAGCGTGGGAGACCCAGTACTTC
-,TRBV18,TRBD2,TRBJ2-6,CASSPGLAGGKAGANVLTF,TGTGCCAGCTCACCCGGACTAGCGGGAGGGAAAGCCGGGGCCAACGTCCTGACTTTC
-,TRBV27,-,TRBJ2-2,CASKKGLDTGELFF,TGTGCCAGCAAAAAGGGGCTCGACACCGGGGAGCTGTTTTTT
-,TRBV18,-,TRBJ1-5,CASSPGQLNNQPQHF,TGTGCCAGCTCGCCAGGACAGCTTAATAATCAGCCCCAGCATTTT
-,TRBV29-1,-,TRBJ2-7,CSVEEGHRKSF,TGCAGCGTTGAAGAAGGACACAGGAAGAGCTTC
-,TRBV7-9,-,TRBJ1-4,CASSRDIGEKLFF,TGTGCCAGCAGTCGGGACATAGGTGAAAAACTGTTTTTT